This is a list of T cell receptor beta chains from one sample in a study of PD-1 blockade in classical Hodgkin lymphoma. Profiling relied on immunoSEQ multiplex PCR, and the TCRdb table lists in-frame clones only, not all of them. This sample has 15,000 to 18,000 clones, with more than 70% found just once. Source material: CD4+ T cells from blood. These receptors all come from a human donor with classical Hodgkin lymphoma. The CDR3 runs from the conserved cysteine through the conserved F or W. The D gene is left open where the match is weak. Expanded clones are given a class, and other clones once, few, many or no size at all.

V gene	J gene	clone size	D gene	CDR3 DNA	CDR3 protein
TRBV2	TRBJ2-5	.	.	TGTGCCAGCGTACGATCGAGGGGGGGGGAGACCCAGTACTTC	CASVRSRGGETQYF
TRBV5-1	TRBJ2-5	.	TRBD2	TGCGCCAGCAGCCGGACTAGCGGGAGGGTGGAGACCCAGTACTTC	CASSRTSGRVETQYF
TRBV7-2	TRBJ2-5	.	.	TGTGCCAGCAGCCGCGGAGGGCAGGGAATTCAAGAGACCCAGTACTTC	CASSRGGQGIQETQYF
TRBV12-5	TRBJ2-5	once	.	TGTGCTAGTGGTTTGGGGCAGGGGGGATTAGGCCAAGAGACCCAGTACTTC	CASGLGQGGLGQETQYF
TRBV18	TRBJ1-1	.	TRBD1	TGTGCCAGCTCACCACGACAGGGGTCTAACATGAACACTGAAGCTTTCTTT	CASSPRQGSNMNTEAFF
TRBV19	TRBJ2-5	.	.	.	CAYICQPQETQYF
TRBV4-1	TRBJ1-4	.	.	TGCGCCAGCAGCCCGGGTTGGTCGGGGCCGCGCGAAAAACTGTTTTTT	CASSPGWSGPREKLFF
TRBV6-1	TRBJ2-7	.	.	TGTGCCAGCAGTGAGGGGGGCCGAGCCTACGAGCAGTACTTC	CASSEGGRAYEQYF
TRBV4-1	TRBJ1-4	.	.	TGCGCCAGCAGCCAAGATAGCCCGCAATTGGGTCAAAAACTGTTTTTT	CASSQDSPQLGQKLFF
TRBV7-2	TRBJ2-5	.	.	TGTGCCAGCAGCTTAGGATTTGGTATACAGCAAGAGACCCAGTACTTC	CASSLGFGIQQETQYF
TRBV30	TRBJ1-3	.	.	TGTGCCTGGAGTCCCCCGGGACGCCGGTATTCAAACACCATATATTTT	CAWSPPGRRYSNTIYF
TRBV7-2	TRBJ2-7	.	.	TGTGCCAGCAGCTTAGTCCAATCCTACGAGCAGTACTTC	CASSLVQSYEQYF
TRBV27	TRBJ2-7	few	.	TGTGCCAGCAGTTTCCTAGGAGGGAGGACAGTGACCCGTTACGAGCAGTACTTC	CASSFLGGRTVTRYEQYF
TRBV7-3	TRBJ1-5	.	.	TGTGCCAGCAGCTTAGAGAATTCTCAGCCCCAGCATTTT	CASSLENSQPQHF
TRBV18	TRBJ2-4	.	TRBD2	TGTGCCAGCTCACCTCCGGCTAGCGGGATTGGAGCCAAAAACATTCAGTACTTC	CASSPPASGIGAKNIQYF
TRBV2	TRBJ1-3	.	.	TGTGCCAGCAGTCCCACGACAGTTCTGCGAAACACCATATATTTT	CASSPTTVLRNTIYF
TRBV7-9	TRBJ2-7	.	TRBD2	TGTGCCAGCAGCTCCAGGACTAGCGGGGGCTCCTACGAGCAGTACTTC	CASSSRTSGGSYEQYF
TRBV27	TRBJ2-3	.	.	TGTGCCAGCAGTTTGACGGGTCCGGGGGTATCCACAGATACGCAGTATTTT	CASSLTGPGVSTDTQYF
TRBV19	TRBJ2-5	.	TRBD2	TGTGCCAGTAGTATAGGACTAGCGGGAGGACAAGAGACCCAGTACTTC	CASSIGLAGGQETQYF
TRBV7-2	TRBJ1-5	.	.	TGTGCCAGCAGCCCCGACAGGAGCCAGCCCCAGCATTTT	CASSPDRSQPQHF
TRBV19	TRBJ1-2	.	TRBD1	TGTGCCAGTGAAAGGGACAGGGGGCGAGGTGGCTACACCTTC	CASERDRGRGGYTF
TRBV2	TRBJ2-5	.	.	TGTGCCAACAAGCGGAGCTGGGGCCAAGAGACCCAGTACTTC	CANKRSWGQETQYF
TRBV7-9	TRBJ2-7	.	.	TGTGCCAGCGGCTCCATCCCGGGGCAGGGGAGCTCCTACGAGCAGTACTTC	CASGSIPGQGSSYEQYF
TRBV27	TRBJ2-7	.	TRBD1	TGTGCCAGCAGTCGGGACAGGGGGACGAGGGAGCAGTACTTC	CASSRDRGTREQYF
TRBV5-6	TRBJ2-3	.	.	TGTGCCAGCAGCTTAAACTCCCCCACAGATACGCAGTATTTT	CASSLNSPTDTQYF
TRBV27	TRBJ2-7	.	TRBD2	TGTGCCAGCAGTTTGTCTACGGGACTAGCGGGTACCTACGAGCAGTACTTC	CASSLSTGLAGTYEQYF
TRBV7-9	TRBJ2-7	.	TRBD2	TGTGCCAGCAGCTCCGGAGGGACTAGCGGGTTTCCGAGGGAGCAGTACTTC	CASSSGGTSGFPREQYF
TRBV28	TRBJ2-7	.	TRBD1	TGTGCCAGCAGCCGAGGGGGACAGGGCTACGAGCAGTACTTC	CASSRGGQGYEQYF
TRBV28	TRBJ1-6	.	.	TGTGCCAGCAACTCAGGGGCGGGAGGATCACCCCTCCACTTT	CASNSGAGGSPLHF
TRBV13	TRBJ2-7	.	TRBD2	TGTGCCAGCAGCAAACGGGCGGGAGTGGGCGAGCAGTACTTC	CASSKRAGVGEQYF
TRBV27	TRBJ1-1	.	TRBD1	TGTGCCAGCAGTTTATCTAAGATGCGGGACAGGGCTAACACTGAAGCTTTCTTT	CASSLSKMRDRANTEAFF
TRBV5-1	TRBJ2-3	.	.	TGCGCCAGCAGAGTCAGGGAAGGTACAGATACGCAGTATTTT	CASRVREGTDTQYF
TRBV5-1	TRBJ1-4	.	TRBD1	TGCGCCAGCAGCCTGCCGACAGGGGGAACAAATGAAAAACTGTTTTTT	CASSLPTGGTNEKLFF
TRBV7-2	TRBJ2-3	.	.	TGTGCCAGCAGCTTAGCGGCTGGGGCCGGGACTTCTCGCACAGATACGCAGTATTTT	CASSLAAGAGTSRTDTQYF
TRBV27	TRBJ1-1	.	.	TGTGCCAGCACCAATGAGGGGGGGTCTGAAGCTTTCTTT	CASTNEGGSEAFF
TRBV28	TRBJ1-2	.	.	TGTGCCAGCAGTTCGCCGGGACATAATAACTATGGCTACACCTTC	CASSSPGHNNYGYTF
TRBV7-9	TRBJ1-1	.	.	TGTGCCAGCAGCTTAGGATCGAGCCCGAACACTGAAGCTTTCTTT	CASSLGSSPNTEAFF
TRBV18	TRBJ2-3	.	.	TGTGCCAGCTCACCGTACACAGATACGCAGTATTTT	CASSPYTDTQYF
TRBV11-1	TRBJ2-1	.	.	TGTGCCAGCAGCTTAGAACTTTTAGCCTACAATGAGCAGTTCTTC	CASSLELLAYNEQFF
TRBV7-2	TRBJ2-7	.	.	TGTGCCAGCAGCTTTGGAGGGCCCAAGTACGAGCAGTACTTC	CASSFGGPKYEQYF
TRBV6-4	TRBJ2-5	.	TRBD2	TGTGCCAGCAGTGCATTGGGACTAGCGGAAGAGACCCAGTACTTC	CASSALGLAEETQYF
TRBV7-2	TRBJ2-7	.	TRBD2	TGTGCCAGCAGCACCAGACTAGCGGGTGGTCCAGGCGAGCAGTACTTC	CASSTRLAGGPGEQYF
TRBV25-1	TRBJ1-6	.	.	TGTGCCAGCAGTGGCTTGGGGCGGAATTCACCCCTCCACTTT	CASSGLGRNSPLHF
TRBV14	TRBJ2-1	.	TRBD2	TGTGCCAGCAGCAATCTAGCGGGAGTCTACAATGAGCAGTTCTTC	CASSNLAGVYNEQFF
TRBV7-2	TRBJ2-2	.	.	TGTGCCAACTTAGGCGGTAGCGGGAACACCGGGGAGCTGTTTTTT	CANLGGSGNTGELFF
TRBV15	TRBJ2-5	.	.	TGTGCCACCCGTAGGGGGGTCCAAGAGACCCAGTACTTC	CATRRGVQETQYF
TRBV19	TRBJ1-5	.	.	TGTGCCAGTAGTGGCCTATGGCAGCCCCAGCATTTT	CASSGLWQPQHF
TRBV2	TRBJ2-3	.	TRBD2	TGTGCCAGCAGTGTGGCTAGCGGGGCTAGCACAGATACGCAGTATTTT	CASSVASGASTDTQYF
TRBV1	TRBJ2-2	once	.	TGCACCAGCAGCCAAGAAGACCGCGGGAGGGAGGCCGGGGAGCTGTTTTTT	CTSSQEDRGREAGELFF
TRBV27	TRBJ2-2	.	.	TGTGCCACCATAGACAGGACCGGGGAGCTGTTTTTT	CATIDRTGELFF
TRBV5-8	TRBJ1-1	.	.	TGTGCCAGCAGCTTGGATGGCGGGGGTAACACTGAAGCTTTCTTT	CASSLDGGGNTEAFF
TRBV7-2	TRBJ1-1	.	.	TGTGCCAGCAGCGCAGGACGGCCCACTGAAGCTTTCTTT	CASSAGRPTEAFF
TRBV6-4	TRBJ2-1	.	TRBD2	TGTGCCAGCAGCCCACGAGCCGGGACTAACTCCTACAATGAGCAGTTCTTC	CASSPRAGTNSYNEQFF
TRBV11-1	TRBJ2-5	.	TRBD2	TGTGCCAGCAGCCGGGGACTAGCGGGAGTGTCTAGTGAGACCCAGTACTTC	CASSRGLAGVSSETQYF
TRBV10-3	TRBJ1-2	.	TRBD1	TGTGCCATCAGAGAACACGGACAGGGAAGTGGCTACACCTTC	CAIREHGQGSGYTF
TRBV9	TRBJ1-3	.	.	TGTGCCAGCAGCGTAGCCCACTCTGGAAACACCATATATTTT	CASSVAHSGNTIYF
TRBV6-5	TRBJ1-4	.	.	TGTGCCAGCAGTTACGGCGGGGGAGGGGGTGAAAAACTGTTTTTT	CASSYGGGGGEKLFF